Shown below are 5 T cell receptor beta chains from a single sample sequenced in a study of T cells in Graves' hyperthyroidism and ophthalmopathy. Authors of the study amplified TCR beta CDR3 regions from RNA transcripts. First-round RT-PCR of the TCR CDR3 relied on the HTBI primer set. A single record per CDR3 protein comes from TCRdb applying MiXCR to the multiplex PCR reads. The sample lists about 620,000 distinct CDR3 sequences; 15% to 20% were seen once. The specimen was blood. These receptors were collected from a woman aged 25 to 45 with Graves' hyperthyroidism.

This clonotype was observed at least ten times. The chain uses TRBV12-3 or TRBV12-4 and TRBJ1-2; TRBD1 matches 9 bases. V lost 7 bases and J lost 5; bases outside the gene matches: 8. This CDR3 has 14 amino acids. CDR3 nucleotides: TGTGCCAGCATGGGGAGGGACAGGGTGTATGGCTACACCTTC. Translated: CASMGRDRVYGYTF.

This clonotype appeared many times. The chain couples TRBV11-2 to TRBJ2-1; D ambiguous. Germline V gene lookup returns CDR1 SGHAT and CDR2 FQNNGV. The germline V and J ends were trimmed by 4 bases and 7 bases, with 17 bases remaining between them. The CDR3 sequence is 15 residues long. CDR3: CASSSPSSVSNEQFF. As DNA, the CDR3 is TGTGCCAGCAGCTCCCCCTCGTCAGTTTCAAATGAGCAGTTCTTC.

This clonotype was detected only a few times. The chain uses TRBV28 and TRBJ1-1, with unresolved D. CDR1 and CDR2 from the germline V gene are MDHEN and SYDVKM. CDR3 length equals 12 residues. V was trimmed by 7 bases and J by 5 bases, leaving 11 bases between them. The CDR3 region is CASTLVGTEAFF. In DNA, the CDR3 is TGTGCCAGCACCCTTGTAGGAACTGAAGCTTTCTTT. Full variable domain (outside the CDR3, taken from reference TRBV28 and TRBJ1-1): DVKVTQSSRYLVKRTGEKVFLECVQDMDHENMFWYRQDPGLGLRLIYFSYDVKMKEKGDIPEGYSVSREKKERFSLILESASTNQTSMYLCASTLVGTEAFFGQGTRLTVV.

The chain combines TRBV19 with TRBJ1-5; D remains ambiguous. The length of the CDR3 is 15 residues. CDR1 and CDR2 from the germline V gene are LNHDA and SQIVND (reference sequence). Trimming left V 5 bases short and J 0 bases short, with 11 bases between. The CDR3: CASSPKTRSNQPQHF. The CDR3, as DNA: TGTGCCAGTAGTCCTAAGACACGTAGCAATCAGCCCCAGCATTTT.

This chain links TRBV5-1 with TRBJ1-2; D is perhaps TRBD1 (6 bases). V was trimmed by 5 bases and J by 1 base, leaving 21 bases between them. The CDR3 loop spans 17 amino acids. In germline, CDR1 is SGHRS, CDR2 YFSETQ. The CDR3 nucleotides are TGCGCCAGCAGGAGCAGGGCAGGGGTGGTTGATAACTATGGCTACACCTTC. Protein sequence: CASRSRAGVVDNYGYTF.